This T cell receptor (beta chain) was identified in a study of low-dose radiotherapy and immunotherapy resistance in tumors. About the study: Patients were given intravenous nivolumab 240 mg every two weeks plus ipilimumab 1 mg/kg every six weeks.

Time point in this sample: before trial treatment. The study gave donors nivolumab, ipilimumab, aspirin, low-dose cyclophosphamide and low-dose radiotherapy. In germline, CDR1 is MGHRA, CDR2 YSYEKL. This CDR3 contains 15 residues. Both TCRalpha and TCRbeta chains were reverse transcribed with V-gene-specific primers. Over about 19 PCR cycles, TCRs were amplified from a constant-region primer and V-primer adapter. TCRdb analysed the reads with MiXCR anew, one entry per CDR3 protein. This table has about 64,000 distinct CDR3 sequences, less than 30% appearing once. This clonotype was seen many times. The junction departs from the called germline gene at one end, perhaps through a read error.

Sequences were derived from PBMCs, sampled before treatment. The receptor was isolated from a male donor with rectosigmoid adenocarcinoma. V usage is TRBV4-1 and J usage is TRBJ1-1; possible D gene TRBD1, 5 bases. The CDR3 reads CASSQAVPGRTESFF. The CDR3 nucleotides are TGCGCCAGCAGCCAAGCCGTCCCAGGGCGGACTGAATCTTTCTTT.